The sequence of this T cell receptor beta chain was determined in a study of blood T cell repertoires in COVID-19. Looking at the study overall: Donors in the United States, Italy and Spain gave samples during acute or convalescent COVID-19.

The recovered donors of Cohort 3 showed two negative PCRs, clearance, or symptom resolution. This clone was observed a single time. Here immunoSEQ multiplex PCR was the method, and the copy in TCRdb shows in-frame clones only, minus some. The sample yields about 220,000 clones, about 79% seen once. This TCR was sampled from a woman in her sixties or seventies who had recovered from COVID-19. The sample consisted of PBMCs or T cells enriched from blood (not recorded which).

The CDR3 is CASCELGGAYEQYF. DNA of the CDR3: TGTGCCAGCTGCGAATTAGGGGGTGCCTACGAGCAGTACTTC. The chain has TRBV5-8 and TRBJ2-7; perhaps TRBD1 as D (6 bases). CDR1 and CDR2 from the germline V gene are SGHTS and YDEGEE. Trimming cost V 7 bases and J 2 bases, with 16 bases left between them. The length of the CDR3 is 14 residues.